Included here is one T cell receptor (beta chain) sequence, with context. What this receptor recognizes is not known. Base qualities are missing; no much larger clone stands one base away. The sample is drawn from a study of T cell responses to AZD1222 COVID-19 vaccine (dated by TCRdb to about 2021). General notes on the study: AZD1222 recipients with second doses at about 4 weeks or about 12 weeks were pooled, because spike-specific TCR depth and breadth did not differ between schedules. TCR sequencing covered roughly 230 trial participants: 207 given two doses of AZD1222 and 26 given two doses of MenACWY control vaccine. Trial participants were enrolled by age into 18-55, 56-69 and 70-plus year subgroups, with around 150, 28 and 57 TCR-sequenced participants respectively.

The CDR3 regions of human TCRbeta chains were analyzed by immunosequencing. As for how the authors treated the data: TCRs in the repertoires were compared against a reference library of SARS-CoV-2-specific TCRs that had been generated with the MIRA antigen-specificity platform. Breadth meant the fraction of unique TCRs that were SARS-CoV-2-associated, whereas depth meant the fraction of total T cells that were SARS-CoV-2-associated. Using the MIRA data, each spike-specific TCR was assigned both to the spike region to which the TCR was reactive and to a CD4 or CD8 class. Log10-transformed breadth and depth values were compared by one-way ANOVA with Sidak's multiple comparisons tests. The table was pulled from immuneACCESS by TCRdb, which kept in-frame rearrangements only. Such tables lose some clones; where checked, under half of the loss comes from unresolved V genes, and the rest has no known cause. The DNA gave D and trimming, while V, J and clone size come from that table. In this sample the table shows about 76,000 clones, over 85% of which occur a single time. Of the sample, more than 4% is held by the ten largest clones.

CDR3 length: 14 amino acids, cysteine to phenylalanine. Only CDR3 DNA remains: 42 bases, in frame from the first base. From a lookup of the germline V gene, CDR1 and CDR2 are SGHTA and FQGNSA. V is pruned by 5 bases and J by 4 bases, leaving 5 bases of the junction without a gene match. Paper-wide results and their limitations: A significant rise in spike-specific TCR breadth and depth was observed after two AZD1222 doses relative to day 0 and relative to MenACWY recipients. Reportedly, almost half of the unique spike-specific TCRs recognized epitopes lying outside the regions that are mutated in the B.1.351 and B.1.1.7 variants. Because no day 14 peak-response samples were available, the repertoires could be characterized only after the peak T cell response. Conclusions about previously exposed vaccinees are limited, since just five or six AZD1222 recipients were seropositive for SARS-CoV-2 at baseline. Participants were mostly white British, with more females than males. The authors suggested clonal diversity may have been underestimated. The whole spike protein was spanned by vaccine-associated CD4 TCRs, and dominant responses were seen in regions 160-218 and 743-854. In the small 56-69-year group, the increase in depth fell short of significance, most likely because of low power.

Explained via the paper, the time point label denotes: baseline before first vaccination. The vaccinee samples were drawn from two UK trials, COV001 and COV002, one of which was a single-blind randomized controlled phase 2/3 trial testing AZD1222 (ChAdOx1 nCoV-19) in healthy adults. For TCRbeta chain sequencing, PBMC samples from trial participants were taken at day 0 and at day 28 after the second dose. The TCR comes from an adult in good health. Sequenced material: peripheral blood, taken on day 0 of AZD1222 vaccination. The V and J segments used are TRBV7-2 and TRBJ1-1, with 9 central nucleotides matching TRBD1. The nucleotides are TGTGCCAGCAGCAGACAGGGGGTAGGCACTGAAGCTTTCTTT. Translated, this is CASSRQGVGTEAFF.